This T cell receptor beta chain was profiled in a study of blood T cell repertoires in COVID-19. About the study: Specimens from acute and convalescent COVID-19 originated in the United States, Italy and Spain. PBMCs, B-cell-depleted T cells, or T cells provided the cDNA or gDNA that made up the material.

Germline V gene sequence: CDR1 LGHDT, CDR2 YNNKEL (reference sequence). The CDR3 runs to 13 residues. With V trimmed by 4 bases and J by 5 bases, 2 bases remained unmatched. Study processing details: The assay estimated nucleated cells by amplifying reference gene primers. Sequenced by immunoSEQ multiplex PCR; TCRdb stores in-frame clones only, minus some. V, J and clone size were drawn from that table, and D and trimming were deduced from the DNA. The sample yields about 31,000 clones, around 90% seen once. The sequencing sample was made of peripheral blood. The TCR sequence derives from a human donor in a cohort sampled during active COVID-19. The chain couples TRBV3-1 (or the pseudogene TRBV3-2) to TRBJ1-2; 9 nucleotides match TRBD1. The CDR3 coding sequence is TGTGCCAGCAGCCGGGACAGGGCATATGGCTACACCTTC. It specifies CASSRDRAYGYTF.